Presented here are 18 T cell receptor beta chains from one specimen sequenced in a study of T-cell reconstitution after alpha-beta-depleted transplantation in children. Preparation of the TCRbeta library was carried out with unique molecular identifiers. In TCRdb, the PCR reads were re-called with MiXCR into one record per CDR3 protein. The table shows some 640,000 distinct CDR3 sequences, with 16% occurring only once. Sequenced here: PBMCs from the stem cell graft donor, sampled from the stem cell graft. The origin of the receptors is a human donor who donated a stem cell graft to a child with acute myeloid leukemia.

This clonotype was seen ten or more times. The chain links TRBV12-3 or TRBV12-4 to TRBJ2-1; D perhaps matches TRBD2 (5 bases). The CDR3 length is 14 residues. Trimming shortened V by 7 bases and J by 9 bases, and 19 bases separated the two germline ends. The CDR3 DNA reads TGTGCCAGCATCCCCCGAGGGATCGGTAGTGAGCAGTTCTTC. Protein: CASIPRGIGSEQFF.

A few counts support this clonotype. V usage is TRBV20-1 and J usage is TRBJ1-1, with 7 bases identical to TRBD1. The V and J ends lost 0 bases and 4 bases, in that order; junction bases with no gene match: 8. Germline CDR1 DFQATT, CDR2 SNEGSKA (reference sequence). The CDR3 is made up of 15 amino acids. In DNA, the CDR3 is TGCAGTGCTAGAGATCGGACAGGATGGAGCACTGAAGCTTTCTTT. The encoded protein is CSARDRTGWSTEAFF.

This clonotype was recorded a few times. The chain joins TRBV5-1 to TRBJ2-1, with 10 positions matching TRBD1. The V gene end was trimmed by 4 bases and the J gene end by 5 bases; junction bases not matched to a gene: 3. CDR1 is SGHRS, CDR2 YFSETQ, per germline. The CDR3 runs to 14 residues. In DNA form, the CDR3 reads TGCGCCAGCAGCATTGGGACAGGGGACAATGAGCAGTTCTTC. It codes for CASSIGTGDNEQFF. Based on the CDR3 plus reference TRBV5-1 and TRBJ2-1, the full variable domain is KAGVTQTPRYLIKTRGQQVTLSCSPISGHRSVSWYQQTPGQGLQFLFEYFSETQRNKGNFPGRFSGRQFSNSRSEMNVSTLELGDSALYLCASSIGTGDNEQFFGPGTRLTVL.

This clonotype was seen repeatedly, ten times or more. The chain uses TRBV20-1 and TRBJ1-2, with 11 bases that match TRBD1. The CDR3 is made up of 15 amino acids. CDR1 and CDR2 (germline): DFQATT, SNEGSKA (reference sequence). The V and J ends lost 5 bases and 5 bases, in that order; junction bases with no gene match: 10. This CDR3 is CSAPTSGTGGYGYTF. CDR3 nucleotides: TGCAGTGCTCCCACCTCCGGGACAGGGGGTTATGGCTACACCTTC.

This clonotype was observed a single time. V and J are TRBV5-6 and TRBJ1-3; a weak D match, TRBD1 (5 bases). V was shortened by 4 bases and J by 0 bases, with 14 bases between the two germline ends. This CDR3 has 16 amino acids. Germline V CDR1 and CDR2: SGHDT, YYEEEE. As DNA, the CDR3 is TGTGCCAGCAGCGGGGCATACTGTGCCTCTGGAAACACCATATATTTT. It yields the protein CASSGAYCASGNTIYF.

In this sample, this clonotype turned up a few times. The genes are TRBV12-3 or TRBV12-4 and TRBJ1-3; D uncertain. Deletions cut 6 bases from V and 0 bases from J, with 15 bases between. The CDR3 is 16 amino acids. Here the CDR3 DNA reads TGTGCCAGCAGCTCAGACCGATTCACCTCTGGAAACACCATATATTTT. It yields the protein CASSSDRFTSGNTIYF.

The chain has TRBV28 and TRBJ2-6; D ambiguous. The CDR3 extends over 12 amino acids. The germline V gene has CDR1 MDHEN and CDR2 SYDVKM. V was shortened by 1 base and J by 10 bases, with 5 bases between the two germline ends. DNA for the CDR3: TGTGCCAGCAGTTTATTGGAGAACGTCCTGACTTTC. It yields the protein CASSLLENVLTF.

The sample holds many counts of this clonotype. The genes are TRBV6-5 and TRBJ1-1; D gene uncertain. The germline V gene encodes CDR1 MNHEY and CDR2 SVGAGI. Trimming shortened V by 2 bases and J by 1 base, and 8 bases separated the two germline ends. CDR3 length equals 14 residues. The chain's CDR3 is CASSYKVSNTEAFF. The CDR3 DNA sequence: TGTGCCAGCAGTTACAAGGTCTCGAACACTGAAGCTTTCTTT.

This clonotype was seen a few times. The V and J genes are TRBV5-1 and TRBJ2-5; D unresolved. Germline CDR1 reads SGHRS; CDR2 reads YFSETQ. V shed 4 bases and J shed 3 bases, with 10 bases lying between them. CDR3 size: 13 residues. The CDR3 sequence: CASSAGPEETQYF. The CDR3 bases are TGCGCCAGCAGCGCTGGACCCGAAGAGACCCAGTACTTC. The full variable domain, completed using reference TRBV5-1 and TRBJ2-5, is KAGVTQTPRYLIKTRGQQVTLSCSPISGHRSVSWYQQTPGQGLQFLFEYFSETQRNKGNFPGRFSGRQFSNSRSEMNVSTLELGDSALYLCASSAGPEETQYFGPGTRLLVL.

V is TRBV5-1 and J is TRBJ2-3, with 7 bases identical to TRBD1. Germline CDR1 SGHRS, CDR2 YFSETQ. The J segment lost 2 bases and the V segment lost 3 bases, leaving 3 bases of the junction unmatched. CDR3 length equals 14 residues. The CDR3 nucleotides read TGCGCCAGCAGCTGGGGACAGAACACAGATACGCAGTATTTT. It yields the protein CASSWGQNTDTQYF.

The rearrangement joins TRBV7-2 to TRBJ2-3, with 11 bases fitting TRBD2. The germline gives CDR1 SGHTA, CDR2 FQGNSA. The CDR3 runs 15 residues. The V and J ends lost 6 bases and 5 bases, in that order; junction bases with no gene match: 7. The chain's CDR3 is CASSRIAGGGDTQYF. The CDR3 nucleotides read TGTGCCAGCAGTCGGATAGCGGGGGGGGGAGATACGCAGTATTTT.

The chain links TRBV2 to TRBJ1-1, with D tentatively TRBD1 (6 bases). Trimming cost V 8 bases and J 4 bases, with 14 bases left between them. The germline V gene has CDR1 SNHLY and CDR2 FYNNEI. The CDR3 is 13 amino acids. CDR3 coding DNA: TGTGCCAGCTGCCCACAGGGTGCCACTGAAGCTTTCTTT. It encodes CASCPQGATEAFF.

The chain uses TRBV21-1 and TRBJ2-1; TRBD2 is the table's D call and was not checked against the DNA. TRBV21-1 represents a pseudogene. The CDR3 has 13 residues. The CDR3 sequence is CASSRLGGGEQFF. The CDR3 nucleotides are TGTGCCAGCAGCAGACTAGGGGGGGGTGAGCAGTTCTTC.

The chain is built from TRBV30 and TRBJ2-3; D might be TRBD1 (5 bases). The CDR3 loop spans 15 amino acids. The germline V gene has CDR1 GTSNPN and CDR2 SVGIG (reference sequence). V lost 2 bases, J lost 1 base, and 13 bases lay in between. CDR3 nucleotides: TGTGCCTGGAGTTTTGGGGCCCCGGGCACAGATACGCAGTATTTT. Its protein product is CAWSFGAPGTDTQYF.

In this sample, this clonotype turned up many times. The V call is TRBV29-1, the J call TRBJ2-3; TRBD2 might be the D (6 bases). CDR1 and CDR2 from the germline V gene are SQVTM and ANQGSEA. V was cut by 3 bases and J by 6 bases, with 16 bases left in between. This CDR3 has 14 amino acids. The CDR3 here is CSVEGGTFSDTQYF. The CDR3 nucleotides are TGCAGCGTTGAGGGCGGGACTTTCTCGGATACGCAGTATTTT.

This clonotype has a count of ten or more. The chain is built from TRBV5-5 and TRBJ2-7, with D possibly TRBD1 on 7 matching bases. Germline V lookup: CDR1 SGHKS, CDR2 YYEKEE (reference sequence). This CDR3 is 13 amino acids long. The V end lost 4 bases, the J end lost 11 bases, and 19 bases lay between the germline ends. Written as DNA, the CDR3 is TGTGCCAGCAGCGGCGGGACAGTAGAGTGGAAGTACGTC. Amino acids: CASSGGTVEWKYV.

This chain joins TRBV7-2 and TRBJ1-3; D uncertain. The V gene's germline CDR1 is SGHTA and CDR2 FQGNSA. The V end was cut by 3 bases, the J end by 1 base, with 7 bases between. CDR3 length: 14 amino acids. The CDR3 sequence is CASSLTLSGNTIYF. The CDR3, as DNA: TGTGCCAGCAGCTTGACCCTTTCTGGAAACACCATATATTTT.

This clonotype has a count of ten or more. The chain recombines TRBV29-1 with TRBJ1-2, with D unresolved. CDR3 length: 13 residues. The ends were cut back, 0 bases at V and 6 bases at J, with 11 bases in the middle. Germline loops: CDR1 SQVTM, CDR2 ANQGSEA. CDR3 DNA: TGCAGCGTTGAAGATCGTGGAGGAAATGGCTACACCTTC. It is translated as CSVEDRGGNGYTF. Together with reference TRBV29-1 and TRBJ1-2, the CDR3 gives the full variable domain: SAVISQKPSRDICQRGTSLTIQCQVDSQVTMMFWYRQQPGQSLTLIATANQGSEATYESGFVIDKFPISRPNLTFSTLTVSNMSPEDSSIYLCSVEDRGGNGYTFGSGTRLTVV.